This TCR beta chain was sequenced during a study of blood T cell repertoires in COVID-19. Study background: Samples taken during acute and convalescent COVID-19 were collected in the United States, Italy and Spain. PBMCs, B-cell-depleted T cells, or T cells provided the cDNA or gDNA that made up the material.

Original processing notes: Estimates of nucleated cell counts were drawn from the amplification of reference gene primers. The method was immunoSEQ multiplex PCR; TCRdb's version includes in-frame clones alone and lacks a portion of them. The V and J calls and clone size come from that table; D and trimming were worked out from the DNA. This sample yields around 150,000 clones, of which around 78% are seen a single time; 3.5% to 5% belongs to the top ten. In germline, CDR1 is MNHEY, CDR2 SVGAGI. The CDR3 length is 13 residues. The germline V and J ends were trimmed by 3 bases and 6 bases, with 11 bases remaining between them.

V is TRBV6-5 and J is TRBJ1-1; D is unclear. The TCR comes from a woman over 75 with active or convalescent COVID-19. The sequenced material came from peripheral blood. CDR3 sequence reads: CASSYATRAEAFF. The CDR3, as DNA: TGTGCCAGCAGTTATGCGACGAGGGCTGAAGCTTTCTTT.